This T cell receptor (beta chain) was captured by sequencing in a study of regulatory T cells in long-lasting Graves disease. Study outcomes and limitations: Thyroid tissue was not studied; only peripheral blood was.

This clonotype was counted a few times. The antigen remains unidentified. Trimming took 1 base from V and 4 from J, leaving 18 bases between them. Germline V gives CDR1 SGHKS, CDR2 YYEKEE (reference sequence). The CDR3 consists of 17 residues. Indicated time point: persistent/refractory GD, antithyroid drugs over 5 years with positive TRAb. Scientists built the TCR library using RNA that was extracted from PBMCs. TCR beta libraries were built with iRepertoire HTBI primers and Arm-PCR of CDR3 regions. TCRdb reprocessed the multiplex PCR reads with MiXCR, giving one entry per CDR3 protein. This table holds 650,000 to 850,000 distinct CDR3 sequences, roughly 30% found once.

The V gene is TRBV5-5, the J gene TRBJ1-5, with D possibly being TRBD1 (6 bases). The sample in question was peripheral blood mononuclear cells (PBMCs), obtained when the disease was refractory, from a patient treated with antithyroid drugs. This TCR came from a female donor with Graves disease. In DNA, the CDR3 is TGTGCCAGCAGCTTGACCTTTCTGGGGGGCCCAAATCAGCCCCAGCATTTT. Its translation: CASSLTFLGGPNQPQHF.